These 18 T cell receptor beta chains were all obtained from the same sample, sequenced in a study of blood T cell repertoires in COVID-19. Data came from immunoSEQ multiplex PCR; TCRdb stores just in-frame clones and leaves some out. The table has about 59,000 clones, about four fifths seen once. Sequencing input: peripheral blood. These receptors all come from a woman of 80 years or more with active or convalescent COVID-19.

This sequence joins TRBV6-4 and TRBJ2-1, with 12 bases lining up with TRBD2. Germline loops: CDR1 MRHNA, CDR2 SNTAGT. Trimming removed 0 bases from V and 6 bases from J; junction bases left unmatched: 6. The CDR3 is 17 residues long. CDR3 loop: CASSDSPSGGATNEQFF. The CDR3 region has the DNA TGTGCCAGCAGTGACTCGCCTAGCGGGGGGGCGACCAATGAGCAGTTCTTC.

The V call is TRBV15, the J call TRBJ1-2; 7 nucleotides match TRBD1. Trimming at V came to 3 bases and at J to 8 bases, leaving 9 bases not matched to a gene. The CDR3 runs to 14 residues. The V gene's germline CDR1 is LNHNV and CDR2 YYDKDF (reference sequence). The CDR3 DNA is TGTGCCACCAGCAGGAGGCGACAGGGCGACGGCTACACCTTC. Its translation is CATSRRRQGDGYTF.

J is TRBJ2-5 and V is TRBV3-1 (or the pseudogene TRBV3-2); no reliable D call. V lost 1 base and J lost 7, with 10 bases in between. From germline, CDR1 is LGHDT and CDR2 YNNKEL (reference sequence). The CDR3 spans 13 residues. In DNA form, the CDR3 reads TGTGCCAGCAGCCAAGTTCAAGGCGGGACCCAGTACTTC. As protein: CASSQVQGGTQYF.

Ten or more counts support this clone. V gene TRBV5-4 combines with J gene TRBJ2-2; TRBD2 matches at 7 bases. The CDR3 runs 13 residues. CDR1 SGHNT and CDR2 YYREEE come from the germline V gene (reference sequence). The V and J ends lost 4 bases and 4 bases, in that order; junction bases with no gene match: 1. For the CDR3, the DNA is TGTGCCAGCAGCGGGGGGGGCACCGGGGAGCTGTTTTTT. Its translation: CASSGGGTGELFF.

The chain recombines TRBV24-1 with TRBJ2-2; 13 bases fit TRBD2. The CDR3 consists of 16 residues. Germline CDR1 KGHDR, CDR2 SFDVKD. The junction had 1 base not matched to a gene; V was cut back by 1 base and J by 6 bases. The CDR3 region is CATSDFTSGRAGELFF. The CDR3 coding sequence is TGTGCCACCAGTGATTTTACTAGCGGGAGGGCCGGGGAGCTGTTTTTT.

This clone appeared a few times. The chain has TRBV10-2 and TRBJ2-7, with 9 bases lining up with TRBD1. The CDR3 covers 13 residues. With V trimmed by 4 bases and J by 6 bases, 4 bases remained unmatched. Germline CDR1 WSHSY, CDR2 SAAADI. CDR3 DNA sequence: TGCGCCAGCAGTGGCAACAGGGGGCGCGAGCAGTACTTC. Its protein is CASSGNRGREQYF.

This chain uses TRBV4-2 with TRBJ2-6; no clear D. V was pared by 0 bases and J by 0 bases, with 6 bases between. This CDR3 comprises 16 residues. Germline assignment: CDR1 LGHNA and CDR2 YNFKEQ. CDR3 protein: CASSQDEVSGANVLTF. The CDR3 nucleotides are TGTGCCAGCAGCCAAGATGAGGTCTCTGGGGCCAACGTCCTGACTTTC.

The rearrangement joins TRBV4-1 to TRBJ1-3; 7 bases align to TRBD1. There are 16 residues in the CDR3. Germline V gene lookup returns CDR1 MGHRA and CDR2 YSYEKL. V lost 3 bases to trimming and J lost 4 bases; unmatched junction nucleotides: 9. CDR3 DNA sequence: TGCGCCAGCAGCCAGGACGACAGGGCCAAGGGAAACACCATATATTTT. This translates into CASSQDDRAKGNTIYF.

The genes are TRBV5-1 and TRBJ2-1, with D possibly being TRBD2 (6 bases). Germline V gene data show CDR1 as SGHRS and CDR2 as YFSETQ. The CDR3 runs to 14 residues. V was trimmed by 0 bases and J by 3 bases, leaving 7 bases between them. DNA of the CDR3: TGCGCCAGCAGCTTGGGGCGGGGCTACAATGAGCAGTTCTTC. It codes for CASSLGRGYNEQFF.

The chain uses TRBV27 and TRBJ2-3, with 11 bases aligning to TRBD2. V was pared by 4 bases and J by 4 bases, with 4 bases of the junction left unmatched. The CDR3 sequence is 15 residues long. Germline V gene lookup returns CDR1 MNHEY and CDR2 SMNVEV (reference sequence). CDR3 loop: CASSSSGGWADTQYF. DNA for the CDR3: TGTGCCAGCAGTTCTAGCGGGGGGTGGGCAGATACGCAGTATTTT.

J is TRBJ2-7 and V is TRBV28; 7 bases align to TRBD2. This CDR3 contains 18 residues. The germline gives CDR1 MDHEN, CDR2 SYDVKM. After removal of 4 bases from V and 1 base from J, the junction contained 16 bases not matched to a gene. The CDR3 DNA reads TGTGCCAGCAGTTATATTGCCCGGGGGGACTCCCAATCCTACGAGCAGTACTTC. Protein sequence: CASSYIARGDSQSYEQYF.

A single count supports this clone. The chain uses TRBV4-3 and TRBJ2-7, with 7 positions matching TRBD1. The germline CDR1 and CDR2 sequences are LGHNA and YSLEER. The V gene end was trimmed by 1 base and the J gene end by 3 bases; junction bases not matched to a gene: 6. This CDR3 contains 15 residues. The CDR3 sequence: CASSQGQGVFYEQYF. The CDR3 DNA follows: TGCGCCAGCAGCCAAGGACAGGGAGTATTCTACGAGCAGTACTTC.

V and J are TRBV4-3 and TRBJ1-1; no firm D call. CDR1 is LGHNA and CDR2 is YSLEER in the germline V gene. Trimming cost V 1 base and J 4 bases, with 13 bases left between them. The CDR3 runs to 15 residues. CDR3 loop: CASSQASGLATEAFF. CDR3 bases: TGCGCCAGCAGCCAAGCCTCGGGGTTGGCCACTGAAGCTTTCTTT.

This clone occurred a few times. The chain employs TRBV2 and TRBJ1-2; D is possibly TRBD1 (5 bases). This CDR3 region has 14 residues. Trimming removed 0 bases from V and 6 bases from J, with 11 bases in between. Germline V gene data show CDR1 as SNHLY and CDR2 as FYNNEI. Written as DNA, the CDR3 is TGTGCCAGCAGTGAAGCAGGCAGGGCGAATGGCTACACCTTC. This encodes CASSEAGRANGYTF.

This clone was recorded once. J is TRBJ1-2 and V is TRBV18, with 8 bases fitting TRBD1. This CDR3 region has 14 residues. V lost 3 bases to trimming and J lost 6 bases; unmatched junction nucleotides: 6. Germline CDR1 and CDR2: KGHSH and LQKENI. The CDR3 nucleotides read TGTGCCAGCTCACCTCCAACAGGGGGTAATGGCTACACCTTC. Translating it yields CASSPPTGGNGYTF.

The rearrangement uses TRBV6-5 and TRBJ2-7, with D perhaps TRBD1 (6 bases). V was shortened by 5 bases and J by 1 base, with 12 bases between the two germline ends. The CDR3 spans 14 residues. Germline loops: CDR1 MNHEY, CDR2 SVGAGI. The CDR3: CASSRQAQSYEQYF. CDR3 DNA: TGTGCCAGCAGTCGACAGGCCCAATCCTACGAGCAGTACTTC.

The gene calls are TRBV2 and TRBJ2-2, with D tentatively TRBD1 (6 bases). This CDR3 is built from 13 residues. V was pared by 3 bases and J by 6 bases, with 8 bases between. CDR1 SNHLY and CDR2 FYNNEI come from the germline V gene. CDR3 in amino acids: CASSDTGSGELFF. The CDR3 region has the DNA TGTGCCAGCAGTGATACAGGGTCCGGGGAGCTGTTTTTT. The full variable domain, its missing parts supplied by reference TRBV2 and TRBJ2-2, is EPEVTQTPSHQVTQMGQEVILRCVPISNHLYFYWYRQILGQKVEFLVSFYNNEISEKSEIFDDQFSVERPDGSNFTLKIRSTKLEDSAMYFCASSDTGSGELFFGEGSRLTVL.

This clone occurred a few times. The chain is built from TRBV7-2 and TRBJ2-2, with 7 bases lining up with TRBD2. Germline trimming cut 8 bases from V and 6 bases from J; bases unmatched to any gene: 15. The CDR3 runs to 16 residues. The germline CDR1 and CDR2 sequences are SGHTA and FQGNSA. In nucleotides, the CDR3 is TGTGCCAGCCGATTAGGGGCTAGCGGTTTCGCCGGGGAGCTGTTTTTT. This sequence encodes CASRLGASGFAGELFF.